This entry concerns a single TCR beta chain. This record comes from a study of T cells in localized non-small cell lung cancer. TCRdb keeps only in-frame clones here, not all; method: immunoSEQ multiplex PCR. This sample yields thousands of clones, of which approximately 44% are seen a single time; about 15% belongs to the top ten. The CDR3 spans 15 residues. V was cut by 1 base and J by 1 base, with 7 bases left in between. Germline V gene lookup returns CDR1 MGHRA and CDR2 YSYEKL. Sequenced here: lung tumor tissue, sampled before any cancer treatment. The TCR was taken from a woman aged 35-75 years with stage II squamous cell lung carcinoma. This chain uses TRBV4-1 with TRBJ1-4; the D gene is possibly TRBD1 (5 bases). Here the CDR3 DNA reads TGCGCCAGCAGCCAAGCCCAGGGAACTAATGAAAAACTGTTTTTT. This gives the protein CASSQAQGTNEKLFF.